Here is one T cell receptor beta chain with its context. As originally analysed: Estimated nucleated cell counts came from reference gene primer amplification. Assay used: immunoSEQ multiplex PCR; TCRdb lists only in-frame clones, some missing. V and J calls plus clone size are reproduced from that table; the DNA served to infer D and trimming. Of about 140,000 clones in the sample, about 80% were seen once. The data are from a study of blood T cell repertoires in COVID-19. Study-level information: PBMCs, B-cell-depleted T cells, or T cells provided the cDNA or gDNA that made up the material.

Clinical history as reported by participants underpinned cohort assignment. Sample: PBMCs or T cells enriched from blood (not recorded which). The receptor's source is a man in his fifties or sixties in a cohort exposed to, infected with or recovered from COVID-19 (not recorded which).

The CDR3 spells CASSLVGGGYGYTF. The CDR3 region has the DNA TGTGCCAGCAGCCTCGTTGGGGGGGGTTATGGCTACACCTTC. The chain employs TRBV28 and TRBJ1-2; TRBD1 is a possible D gene (5 bases). This CDR3 has 14 amino acids. V gave up 6 bases and J gave up 5 bases, with 16 bases separating them. Germline CDR1 and CDR2: MDHEN and SYDVKM.